A selection of T cell receptor beta chains follows, all from one sample in a study of blood T cell repertoires in COVID-19. The repertoire was sequenced with immunoSEQ multiplex PCR; TCRdb's copy has only in-frame clones and lacks some. In the table there are tens of thousands of clones, about nine tenths of which are singletons. Sequenced input: peripheral blood. These TCRs come from a man aged 70 or older with active or convalescent COVID-19. Both conserved end residues are part of each CDR3. D genes are given only for firm matches. Clone size, where shown, is once, few, many, or a class for clones that have expanded.

CDR3aa | CDR3nt | v_gene | abundance | j_gene | d_gene
CASSVARRDRGISRSPLHF | TGTGCCAGCAGCGTAGCTCGCCGGGACAGGGGAATATCGCGTTCACCCCTCCACTTT | TRBV9 | - | TRBJ1-6 | TRBD1
CASSERQGASEAFF | TGCGCCAGCAGTGAGAGACAGGGTGCAAGTGAAGCTTTCTTT | TRBV10-1 | once | TRBJ1-1 | TRBD1
CASSLVTGVDTEAFF | TGTGCCAGCAGCTTGGTTACCGGGGTGGACACTGAAGCTTTCTTT | TRBV5-6 | - | TRBJ1-1 | -
CASSPWNFYTTISGGSSGNTIYF | TGTGCCAGCAGCCCATGGAATTTCTACACGACCATCTCAGGAGGCAGCTCTGGAAACACCATATATTTT | TRBV28 | - | TRBJ1-3 | -
CASSSGQGGGYTF | TGTGCCAGCAGTTCCGGACAGGGAGGCGGCTACACCTTC | TRBV28 | - | TRBJ1-2 | TRBD1
CASRIPGQTNSFYGYTF | TGTGCCAGTAGGATACCGGGACAGACAAACAGTTTCTATGGCTACACCTTC | TRBV19 | - | TRBJ1-2 | TRBD1
CATSGLPRSPNEKLFF | TGTGCCACCAGCGGACTGCCCCGGAGCCCTAATGAAAAACTGTTTTTT | TRBV15 | once | TRBJ1-4 | -
CASSFSRSSYNSPLHF | TGTGCCAGCAGCTTTAGTAGGAGCTCCTATAATTCACCCCTCCACTTT | TRBV7-8 | - | TRBJ1-6 | -
CASSLDRSGRAEQFF | TGCGCCAGCAGCTTGGACAGGTCTGGTAGGGCTGAGCAGTTCTTC | TRBV5-1 | - | TRBJ2-1 | -
CASSPGTGGGYEQYF | TGTGCCAGCAGCCCGGGGACAGGGGGTGGTTACGAGCAGTACTTC | TRBV5-6 | - | TRBJ2-7 | TRBD1
CASSGLDRGPAWDEKLFF | TGTGCCAGCAGTGGCTTGGACAGGGGGCCAGCGTGGGATGAAAAACTGTTTTTT | TRBV2 | - | TRBJ1-4 | TRBD1
CATSDSTGTGVTGELFF | TGTGCCACCAGTGATTCCACCGGGACAGGGGTCACCGGGGAGCTGTTTTTT | TRBV24-1 | - | TRBJ2-2 | TRBD1
CASSLVGTDTTGELFF | TGTGCCAGCAGCTTGGTGGGGACAGATACGACCGGGGAGCTGTTTTTT | TRBV5-4 | - | TRBJ2-2 | TRBD1
CASSLQGGTEAFF | TGTGCCAGCAGCTTACAGGGGGGCACTGAAGCTTTCTTT | TRBV7-2 | - | TRBJ1-1 | TRBD1
CASSERQAAGNTIYF | TGTGCCAGTAGTGAGAGACAGGCGGCTGGAAACACCATATATTTT | TRBV19 | - | TRBJ1-3 | -
CATSECAGGCVSPLHF | TGTGCCACCAGTGAGTGCGCGGGGGGATGTGTTTCACCCCTCCACTTT | TRBV24-1 | - | TRBJ1-6 | -
CASSYATGGQPQHF | TGTGCCAGCAGTTACGCGACCGGGGGGCAGCCCCAGCATTTT | TRBV6-2/TRBV6-3 | - | TRBJ1-5 | -
CASSINSGANVLTF | TGTGCCAGCAGCATAAACTCTGGGGCCAACGTCCTGACTTTC | TRBV9 | - | TRBJ2-6 | -
CASRRDRGLNQPQHF | TGTGCCAGCAGGCGGGACAGGGGGTTGAATCAGCCCCAGCATTTT | TRBV6-6 | - | TRBJ1-5 | TRBD1
CASSFPGKPQHF | TGTGCCAGCAGCTTCCCAGGGAAGCCCCAGCATTTT | TRBV7-2 | - | TRBJ1-5 | -
CASSRTGNYGYTF | TGTGCCAGCAGCCGCACAGGGAACTATGGCTACACCTTC | TRBV13 | - | TRBJ1-2 | -
CASSLPGTGVSGYTF | TGTGCCAGCAGTTTACCAGGCACAGGGGTAAGCGGCTACACCTTC | TRBV6-2/TRBV6-3 | - | TRBJ1-2 | TRBD1
CASSLLTGNYGYTF | TGTGCCAGCAGCTTATTAACAGGCAACTATGGCTACACCTTC | TRBV7-9 | - | TRBJ1-2 | -
CASTPGQGAGYGYTF | TGTGCCAGCACCCCGGGCCAGGGGGCTGGCTATGGCTACACCTTC | TRBV6-5 | - | TRBJ1-2 | TRBD1
CASSETNPGSNQPQHF | TGCGCCAGCAGTGAGACGAATCCGGGGAGCAATCAGCCCCAGCATTTT | TRBV10-1 | - | TRBJ1-5 | -
CASSQTGVGYGYTF | TGTGCCAGCAGTCAGACAGGGGTTGGCTATGGCTACACCTTC | TRBV11-2 | - | TRBJ1-2 | TRBD1
CASRASGIPMNTEAFF | TGCGCCAGCCGAGCCTCGGGGATACCTATGAACACTGAAGCTTTCTTT | TRBV5-1 | - | TRBJ1-1 | -
CASSLVQGLHWNEQFF | TGTGCCAGCAGCTTAGTGCAGGGACTGCATTGGAATGAGCAGTTCTTC | TRBV7-9 | - | TRBJ2-1 | -
CASSINPTRNTDTQYF | TGTGCCAGTAGTATTAACCCGACTAGGAACACAGATACGCAGTATTTT | TRBV19 | - | TRBJ2-3 | -
CASSPGTAGRELFF | TGTGCCAGCAGCCCTGGGACTGCTGGGAGGGAGCTGTTTTTT | TRBV11-3 | - | TRBJ2-2 | -
CASSPTGQWSSYGYTF | TGTGCCAGCAGTCCTACCGGACAATGGTCGTCCTATGGCTACACCTTC | TRBV28 | - | TRBJ1-2 | -
CASSLWSGAQIFMNTEAFF | TGTGCCAGCAGCTTATGGAGCGGTGCCCAGATCTTCATGAACACTGAAGCTTTCTTT | TRBV7-2 | - | TRBJ1-1 | -
CASSDLARDLQETQYF | TGTGCCAGCAGTGATCTGGCTCGGGATCTCCAAGAGACCCAGTACTTC | TRBV25-1 | - | TRBJ2-5 | -
CASSPTGGSTDTQYF | TGTGCCAGCAGCCCTACTGGGGGGAGCACAGATACGCAGTATTTT | TRBV3-1/TRBV3-2 | - | TRBJ2-3 | -
CASSLDSHSGNTIYF | TGTGCCAGCAGCTTAGACAGCCACTCTGGAAACACCATATATTTT | TRBV7-3 | - | TRBJ1-3 | -
CASSGQDRRSYEQYF | TGTGCCAGCAGTGGGCAGGACAGACGCTCCTACGAGCAGTACTTC | TRBV28 | - | TRBJ2-7 | -
CSGDRGKRGEQFF | TGCAGCGGGGACAGGGGGAAAAGGGGGGAGCAGTTCTTC | TRBV29-1 | - | TRBJ2-1 | TRBD1
CASSPGTGVLGYTF | TGTGCCAGCAGCCCCGGGACAGGGGTACTTGGCTACACCTTC | TRBV6-5 | - | TRBJ1-2 | TRBD1
CASKPARGGTEAFF | TGTGCCAGCAAACCGGCCCGGGGAGGGACTGAAGCTTTCTTT | TRBV7-9 | - | TRBJ1-1 | -
CASSQDYRFGYTF | TGTGCCAGCAGTCAGGATTACAGGTTTGGCTACACCTTC | TRBV12-3/TRBV12-4 | once | TRBJ1-2 | -
CASSPQGATEAFF | TGTGCCAGCTCACCACAGGGGGCCACTGAAGCTTTCTTT | TRBV18 | - | TRBJ1-1 | TRBD1
CASGPWGYSPLHF | TGTGCCAGCGGCCCATGGGGCTACTCACCCCTCCACTTT | TRBV28 | - | TRBJ1-6 | -
CASTTRGLSNQPQHF | TGTGCCAGCACAACCAGGGGGTTGAGCAATCAGCCCCAGCATTTT | TRBV19 | - | TRBJ1-5 | TRBD1
CASSPTSTNQYF | TGTGCCAGCAGCCCGACTAGCACCAACCAGTACTTC | TRBV12-3/TRBV12-4 | - | TRBJ2-5 | TRBD2
CASSHRLGRGNYGYTF | TGTGCCAGCAGCCATCGCCTCGGGAGGGGCAACTATGGCTACACCTTC | TRBV14 | - | TRBJ1-2 | -
CASSEPSSGNTIYF | TGTGCCAGCAGTGAACCGAGCTCTGGAAACACCATATATTTT | TRBV2 | - | TRBJ1-3 | -
CASSTKILGLPNEQFF | TGTGCCAGTAGTACGAAAATTTTGGGACTCCCCAATGAGCAGTTCTTC | TRBV19 | - | TRBJ2-1 | -